A single sample gave rise to the 29 T cell receptor beta chains below, sequenced in a study of T cell repertoires in cytomegalovirus infection. TCRdb analysed the reads with MiXCR anew, one entry per CDR3 protein. This table holds approximately 500,000 distinct CDR3 sequences, approximately 15% found once. Sequenced material: CD8+ T cells from PBMCs. Receptor source: a human donor in good health (CMV status not recorded). Some clones in this sample may be carry-over from other donors' samples.

In this sample, this clonotype turned up a few times. The V gene is TRBV6-1, the J gene TRBJ2-7; a weak D match, TRBD2 (7 bases). The CDR3 has 18 residues. CDR1 MNHNS and CDR2 SASEGT come from the germline V gene. Trimming left V 6 bases short and J 3 bases short, with 27 bases between. The DNA for the CDR3 is TGTGCCAGCAGCAACCCCTTTGGGGGGGCTGAGGGACTCTACGAGCAGTACTTC. Translation: CASSNPFGGAEGLYEQYF.

This clonotype was seen a few times. The chain combines TRBV4-2 with TRBJ2-2; no clear D. V was pared by 3 bases and J by 3 bases, with 14 bases between. Germline-derived CDR1 and CDR2 are LGHNA and YNFKEQ. The CDR3 sequence is 16 residues long. CDR3 sequence reads: CASSQALTGDTGELFF. As DNA, the CDR3 is TGTGCCAGCAGCCAGGCCTTAACTGGGGACACCGGGGAGCTGTTTTTT.

The chain links TRBV19 to TRBJ2-3; unclear D gene. V was shortened by 1 base and J by 3 bases, with 8 bases between the two germline ends. Germline V gives CDR1 LNHDA, CDR2 SQIVND (reference sequence). The CDR3 covers 14 residues. The DNA for the CDR3 is TGTGCCAGTAGTATAGCTCAGTATACAGATACGCAGTATTTT. This gives the protein CASSIAQYTDTQYF.

The rearrangement links TRBV6-5 to TRBJ2-1; D unclear. The V gene lost 5 bases and the J gene lost 4 bases, with 15 bases spanning the gap. Germline V gene sequence: CDR1 MNHEY, CDR2 SVGAGI. There are 15 residues in the CDR3. CDR3: CASSPTIGSYNEQFF. CDR3 bases: TGTGCCAGCAGTCCCACCATCGGTTCGTACAATGAGCAGTTCTTC.

The chain couples TRBV28 to TRBJ2-7, with D perhaps matching TRBD1 (6 bases). Germline assignment: CDR1 MDHEN and CDR2 SYDVKM. Trimming cost V 5 bases and J 2 bases, with 19 bases left between them. The CDR3 spans 16 residues. The CDR3 DNA reads TGTGCCAGCAGTCTCCCGAGAGGGGGAAGTACCTACGAGCAGTACTTC. This codes for CASSLPRGGSTYEQYF. Full variable domain (remainder filled in from reference TRBV28 and TRBJ2-7): DVKVTQSSRYLVKRTGEKVFLECVQDMDHENMFWYRQDPGLGLRLIYFSYDVKMKEKGDIPEGYSVSREKKERFSLILESASTNQTSMYLCASSLPRGGSTYEQYFGPGTRLTVT.

This clonotype was seen at least ten times. The gene calls are TRBV28 and TRBJ2-7, with 8 bases lining up with TRBD1. This CDR3 is built from 17 residues. After removal of 3 bases from V and 3 bases from J, the junction contained 13 bases not matched to a gene. CDR1 is MDHEN and CDR2 is SYDVKM in the germline V gene. Here the CDR3 DNA reads TGTGCCAGCAGTTTTCCCTCGTCCGGACAGGGTATCTACGAGCAGTACTTC. Its translation: CASSFPSSGQGIYEQYF.

At least ten counts were recorded for this clonotype. CDR3 loop: CASSGGQGADGYTF. The DNA of the CDR3 is TGTGCCAGCAGCGGGGGACAGGGGGCTGATGGCTACACCTTC. This chain joins TRBV7-8 and TRBJ1-2, with TRBD1 matching over 12 bases. The CDR3 consists of 14 residues. Germline CDR1 is SGHVS and CDR2 is FQNEAQ. The V and J ends lost 5 bases and 6 bases, in that order; junction bases with no gene match: 4. The complete variable domain, with remaining parts taken from reference TRBV7-8 and TRBJ1-2, reads GAGVSQSPRYKVAKRGQDVALRCDPISGHVSLFWYQQALGQGPEFLTYFQNEAQLDKSGLPSDRFFAERPEGSVSTLKIQRTQQEDSAVYLCASSGGQGADGYTFGSGTRLTVV.

This clonotype appeared many times. The rearrangement joins TRBV7-9 to TRBJ1-1; TRBD1 might be the D (5 bases). Looked up from germline, CDR1 is SEHNR and CDR2 is FQNEAQ (reference sequence). The CDR3 sequence is 13 residues long. Trimming left V 5 bases short and J 9 bases short, with 16 bases between. CDR3 nucleotides: TGTGCCAGCAGCCCCCACGGGGGACTCAAAGCTTTCTTT. This gives the protein CASSPHGGLKAFF.

This clonotype was recorded many times. The rearrangement joins TRBV28 to TRBJ1-4, with D maybe TRBD1 (6 bases). Germline CDR1 reads MDHEN; CDR2 reads SYDVKM. The CDR3 is 15 residues long. Deletions cut 3 bases from V and 7 bases from J, with 15 bases between. The CDR3 DNA sequence: TGTGCCAGCAGTTTTGAACAGGGACTCGGTGAAAAACTGTTTTTT. Protein product: CASSFEQGLGEKLFF.

This clonotype showed up just a few times. The chain combines TRBV19 with TRBJ2-1; 12 bases agree with TRBD2. V lost 7 bases to trimming and J lost 5 bases; unmatched junction nucleotides: 6. This CDR3 contains 15 residues. Germline V lookup: CDR1 LNHDA, CDR2 SQIVND (reference sequence). CDR3 residues: CASKTLAGGDNEQFF. The CDR3 nucleotides read TGTGCCAGTAAAACACTAGCGGGGGGAGACAATGAGCAGTTCTTC.

This clonotype has ten or more counts. The V call is TRBV10-3, the J call TRBJ1-2; D not certain. Trimming left V 3 bases short and J 2 bases short, with 19 bases between. The CDR3 extends over 17 amino acids. CDR1 and CDR2 from the germline V gene are ENHRY and SYGVKD. The CDR3 sequence: CAISDPDPKRWNYGYTF. CDR3 bases: TGTGCCATCAGTGACCCGGACCCTAAACGGTGGAACTATGGCTACACCTTC.

The chain links TRBV20-1 to TRBJ1-1; no clear D. The CDR3 is made up of 11 amino acids. Germline CDR1 DFQATT, CDR2 SNEGSKA (reference sequence). V was trimmed by 6 bases and J by 7 bases, leaving 12 bases between them. The CDR3 region has the DNA TGCAGTGCCTATCTTCGGGGTGAAGCTTTCTTT. Its protein product is CSAYLRGEAFF.

Comments on this clonotype: A much larger clone lies a single base off, so this may be a read error. This chain connects TRBV4-1 to TRBJ2-2; 9 positions match TRBD1. CDR1 and CDR2 (germline): MGHRA, YSYEKL. The ends lost 4 bases at V and 7 bases at J; junction bases unmatched: 10. The CDR3 totals 16 residues. The CDR3 DNA follows: TGCGCCAGCAGCCCCGGGACAGGGTTGAGCAACGGGGAGCTGTTTTTT. Its translation: CASSPGTGLSNGELFF.

This clonotype showed up many times. The chain uses TRBV6-1 and TRBJ2-5; D could derive from TRBD1 or TRBD2 (5 bases each). Germline V CDR1 and CDR2: MNHNS, SASEGT. V was pared by 7 bases and J by 5 bases, with 11 bases between. The CDR3 runs 12 residues. The CDR3 coding sequence is TGTGCCAGCACGGGACCTCGGGAGACCCAGTACTTC. Protein product: CASTGPRETQYF.

Many counts were recorded for this clonotype. This chain joins TRBV28 and TRBJ2-1; unclear D gene. Trimming took off 10 bases at V and 0 bases at J, with 4 bases between the two ends. Germline CDR1 and CDR2: MDHEN and SYDVKM. This CDR3 has 11 amino acids. CDR3: CATSSYNEQFF. In nucleotides, the CDR3 is TGTGCCACGAGCTCCTACAATGAGCAGTTCTTC.

This clonotype was seen repeatedly, ten times or more. This chain connects TRBV2 to TRBJ2-2; D perhaps matches TRBD2 (6 bases). The V gene's germline CDR1 is SNHLY and CDR2 FYNNEI. The germline V and J ends were trimmed by 7 bases and 2 bases, with 14 bases remaining between them. The CDR3 sequence is 15 residues long. This CDR3 reads CASTGGDPNTGELFF. CDR3 in DNA: TGTGCCAGCACCGGAGGGGACCCTAACACCGGGGAGCTGTTTTTT. The whole variable domain, remainder taken from reference TRBV2 and TRBJ2-2, is EPEVTQTPSHQVTQMGQEVILRCVPISNHLYFYWYRQILGQKVEFLVSFYNNEISEKSEIFDDQFSVERPDGSNFTLKIRSTKLEDSAMYFCASTGGDPNTGELFFGEGSRLTVL.

Ten or more counts support this clonotype. The gene calls are TRBV7-6 and TRBJ2-7, with 8 bases that match TRBD1. This CDR3 has 14 residues. J lost 2 bases, V lost 6 bases, and 6 bases had no gene match. The germline gives CDR1 SGHVS, CDR2 FNYEAQ. The CDR3 bases are TGTGCCAGCAGACCCCTGGACAGGGCCTACGAGCAGTACTTC. This gives the protein CASRPLDRAYEQYF. The whole variable domain, remainder taken from reference TRBV7-6 and TRBJ2-7, is GAGVSQSPRYKVTKRGQDVALRCDPISGHVSLYWYRQALGQGPEFLTYFNYEAQQDKSGLPNDRFSAERPEGSISTLTIQRTEQRDSAMYRCASRPLDRAYEQYFGPGTRLTVT.

Many counts were recorded for this clonotype. The chain recombines TRBV6-5 with TRBJ1-1; D uncertain. With 0 bases removed from V and 0 bases from J, the gap between germline ends came to 8 bases. CDR3 length: 15 residues. CDR1 and CDR2 (germline): MNHEY, SVGAGI. The CDR3 nucleotides read TGTGCCAGCAGTTACTCAAGGAGCTTGAACACTGAAGCTTTCTTT. Its protein product is CASSYSRSLNTEAFF.

This clonotype has at least ten counts. The chain recombines TRBV12-5 with TRBJ2-6, with 9 bases lining up with TRBD1. The V segment lost 5 bases and the J segment 0 bases; nucleotides outside the gene matches: 8. CDR1 and CDR2 from the germline V gene are LGHNT and FRNRAP. The CDR3 has 18 residues. CDR3 amino acids: CASGVRDREPSGANVLTF. CDR3 coding DNA: TGTGCTAGTGGTGTCCGGGACAGGGAACCCTCTGGGGCCAACGTCCTGACTTTC. The whole variable domain, filled in from reference TRBV12-5 and TRBJ2-6, reads DARVTQTPRHKVTEMGQEVTMRCQPILGHNTVFWYRQTMMQGLELLAYFRNRAPLDDSGMPKDRFSAEMPDATLATLKIQPSEPRDSAVYFCASGVRDREPSGANVLTFGAGSRLTVL.

The V and J genes are TRBV24-1 and TRBJ2-7; tentatively, D is TRBD2 (5 bases). With 8 bases removed from V and 12 bases from J, the gap between germline ends came to 10 bases. CDR1 is KGHDR and CDR2 is SFDVKD in the germline V gene. The CDR3 length is 9 residues. The CDR3 DNA sequence: TGTGCCACCAAACCCGCGGGGTACTTC. Encoded protein: CATKPAGYF.

This clonotype turned up a few times. This chain connects TRBV20-1 to TRBJ1-2; D not certain. Germline CDR1 is DFQATT and CDR2 is SNEGSKA (reference sequence). V lost 0 bases to trimming and J lost 0 bases, with 14 bases between them. This CDR3 spans 16 amino acids. CDR3 in DNA: TGCAGTGCTAGAGATTGGGCTGTCTCCTCTAACTATGGCTACACCTTC. Its protein is CSARDWAVSSNYGYTF.

This clonotype showed up many times. This chain connects TRBV7-6 to TRBJ2-7; TRBD1 might be the D (5 bases). Germline V gives CDR1 SGHVS, CDR2 FNYEAQ. V lost 2 bases to trimming and J lost 3 bases, with 14 bases between them. The CDR3 covers 15 residues. CDR3 loop: CASSLLGTGSYEQYF. Written as DNA, the CDR3 is TGTGCCAGCAGCTTATTAGGTACAGGCAGCTACGAGCAGTACTTC.

This clonotype was counted many times. As DNA, the CDR3 is TGTGCCAGCAGCGGTCTAGCGGAAGAGACCCAGTACTTC. Translation: CASSGLAEETQYF. V gene TRBV28 combines with J gene TRBJ2-5, with TRBD2 matching 7 bases. CDR3 length equals 13 residues. V was clipped by 6 bases and J by 3 bases; unmatched bases: 4. Germline V gives CDR1 MDHEN, CDR2 SYDVKM.

This clonotype has a handful of counts. J is TRBJ1-4 and V is TRBV6-5; no clear D gene. This CDR3 is built from 16 residues. Germline loops: CDR1 MNHEY, CDR2 SVGAGI. Trimming removed 0 bases from V and 5 bases from J, with 13 bases in between. CDR3 sequence: CASSYSLGVGNEKLFF. The CDR3 nucleotides read TGTGCCAGCAGTTACTCATTGGGCGTCGGGAATGAAAAACTGTTTTTT.

The V and J genes are TRBV7-4 and TRBJ1-6; 11 bases are shared with TRBD1. The J segment lost 0 bases and the V segment lost 4 bases, leaving 5 bases of the junction unmatched. The CDR3 has 18 amino acids. CDR1 and CDR2 (germline): SGHVT, SQSDAQ. The CDR3 DNA sequence: TGTGCCAGCAGCTCGGACAGGGGGCGCAGCTCCTATAATTCACCCCTCCACTTT. Residues: CASSSDRGRSSYNSPLHF. The full variable domain, in which reference TRBV7-4 and TRBJ1-6 provide the parts outside the CDR3, is GAGVSQSPRYKVAKRGRDVALRCDSISGHVTLYWYRQTLGQGSEVLTYSQSDAQRDKSGRPSGRFSAERPERSVSTLKIQRTEQGDSAVYLCASSSDRGRSSYNSPLHFGNGTRLTVT.

This clonotype was seen ten or more times. The chain couples TRBV27 to TRBJ1-6; D is unresolved. CDR1 is MNHEY, CDR2 SMNVEV, per germline (reference sequence). The CDR3 spans 16 residues. Trimming left V 3 bases short and J 0 bases short, with 9 bases between. As DNA, the CDR3 is TGTGCCAGCAGTTTGGTCTCTCCCTCCTATAATTCACCCCTCCACTTT. Its translation: CASSLVSPSYNSPLHF.

V usage is TRBV2 and J usage is TRBJ2-2, with 8 bases aligning to TRBD1. The germline gives CDR1 SNHLY, CDR2 FYNNEI. With V trimmed by 6 bases and J by 3 bases, 6 bases remained unmatched. The CDR3 contains 15 residues. The CDR3: CASSYDRGDTGELFF. CDR3 in DNA: TGTGCCAGCAGCTATGACAGGGGCGACACCGGGGAGCTGTTTTTT.

The rearrangement uses TRBV6-6 and TRBJ2-3; D gene unclear. The CDR3 has 14 amino acids. Trimming shortened V by 2 bases and J by 3 bases, and 9 bases separated the two germline ends. Per the germline V gene, CDR1 is MNHNY and CDR2 is SVGAGI (reference sequence). CDR3 coding DNA: TGTGCCAGCAGTTACACCTACACGACAGATACGCAGTATTTT. Protein product: CASSYTYTTDTQYF.

The rearrangement links TRBV5-1 to TRBJ1-2; no firm D call. V was shortened by 0 bases and J by 6 bases, with 15 bases between the two germline ends. CDR1 and CDR2 from the germline V gene are SGHRS and YFSETQ. The CDR3 runs 15 residues. The CDR3 DNA follows: TGCGCCAGCAGCTTGGTTCGGACGAGGATGGATGGCTACACCTTC. The encoded protein is CASSLVRTRMDGYTF.